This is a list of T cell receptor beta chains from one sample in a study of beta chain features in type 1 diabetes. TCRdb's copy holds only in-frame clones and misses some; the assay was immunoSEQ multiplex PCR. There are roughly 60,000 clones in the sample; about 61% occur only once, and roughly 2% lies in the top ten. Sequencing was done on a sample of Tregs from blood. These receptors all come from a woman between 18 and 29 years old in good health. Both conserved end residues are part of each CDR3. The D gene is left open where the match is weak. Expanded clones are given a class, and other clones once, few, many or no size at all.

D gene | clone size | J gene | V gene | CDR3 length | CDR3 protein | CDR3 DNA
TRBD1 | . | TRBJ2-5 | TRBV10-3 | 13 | CAISERTGETQYF | TGTGCCATCAGTGAAAGGACAGGGGAGACCCAGTACTTC
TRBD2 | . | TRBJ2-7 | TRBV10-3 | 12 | CAIGTSGYEQYF | TGTGCCATCGGGACTAGCGGCTACGAGCAGTACTTC
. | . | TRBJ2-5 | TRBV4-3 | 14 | CASSRELGRETQYF | TGCGCCAGCAGTCGGGAGTTAGGGAGAGAGACCCAGTACTTC
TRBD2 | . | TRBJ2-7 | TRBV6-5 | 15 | CASSSGLAAAGEQYF | TGTGCCAGCAGTTCTGGACTAGCGGCGGCAGGCGAGCAGTACTTC
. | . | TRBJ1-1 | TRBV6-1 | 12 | CASTGGGGTAFF | TGTGCCAGCACAGGAGGGGGGGGGACAGCTTTCTTT
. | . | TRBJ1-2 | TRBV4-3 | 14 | CASSQDTANYGYTF | TGCGCCAGCAGCCAAGACACTGCTAACTATGGCTACACCTTC
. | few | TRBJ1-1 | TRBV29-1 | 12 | CSVVRYNTEAFF | TGCAGCGTTGTGAGGTATAACACTGAAGCTTTCTTT
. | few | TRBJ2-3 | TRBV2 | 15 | CASSTRTRGTDTQYF | TGTGCCAGCAGTACCCGGACCCGCGGGACAGATACGCAGTATTTT
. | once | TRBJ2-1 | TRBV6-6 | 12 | CASSLYEGYKVF | TGTGCCAGCAGCTTGTACGAGGGATACAAGGTCTTC
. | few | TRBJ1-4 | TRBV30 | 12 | CAWSSTAQFLFF | TGTGCCTGGAGTTCGACAGCGCAATTTCTGTTTTTT
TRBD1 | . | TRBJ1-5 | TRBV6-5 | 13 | CASSDGTAQPQHF | TGTGCCAGCAGTGATGGGACAGCTCAGCCCCAGCATTTT
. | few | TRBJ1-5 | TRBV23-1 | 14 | CASSPPGGNQPQHF | TGCGCCAGCTCCCCCCCGGGGGGCAATCAGCCCCAGCATTTT
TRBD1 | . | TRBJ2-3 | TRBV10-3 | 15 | CAIRGGDRGTDTQYF | TGTGCCATCAGGGGAGGGGACAGGGGGACAGATACGCAGTATTTT
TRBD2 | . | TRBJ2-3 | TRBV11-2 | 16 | CASSIRATSGTDTQYF | TGTGCCAGCAGCATACGAGCGACTAGCGGCACAGATACGCAGTATTTT
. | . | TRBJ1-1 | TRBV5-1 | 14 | CATRPRGGNTEAFF | TGCGCCACCCGGCCCAGGGGCGGCAACACTGAAGCTTTCTTT
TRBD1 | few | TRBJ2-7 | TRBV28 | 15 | CASSSTGTVMYEQYF | TGTGCCAGCAGTTCAACCGGGACAGTTATGTACGAGCAGTACTTC
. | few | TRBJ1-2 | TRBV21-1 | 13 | CASSPSGGSGYTF | TGTGCCAGCAGCCCGTCAGGGGGCAGCGGCTACACCTTC
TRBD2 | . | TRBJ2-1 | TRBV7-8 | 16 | CASSSLGLAGSPERFF | TGTGCCAGCAGCTCCCTAGGACTAGCGGGATCACCTGAGCGGTTCTTC
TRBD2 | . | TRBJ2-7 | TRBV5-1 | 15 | CASSLRAGGAYEQYF | TGCGCCAGCAGCTTGAGAGCGGGAGGGGCGTACGAGCAGTACTTC
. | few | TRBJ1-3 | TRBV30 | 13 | CAWSAGGANTIYF | TGTGCCTGGAGTGCGGGGGGCGCGAACACCATATATTTT
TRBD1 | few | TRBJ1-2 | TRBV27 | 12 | CASGQGGYGYTF | TGTGCCAGTGGACAGGGGGGCTATGGCTACACCTTC
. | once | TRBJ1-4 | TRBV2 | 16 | CASSDFLAGNRKKLFF | TGTGCCAGCAGTGATTTTTTGGCAGGGAATAGGAAAAAACTGTTTTTT
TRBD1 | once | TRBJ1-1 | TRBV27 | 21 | CASSLSSPLRTGGVLNTEAFF | TGTGCCAGCAGTTTATCTTCGCCGCTTCGGACAGGGGGGGTATTAAACACTGAAGCTTTCTTT
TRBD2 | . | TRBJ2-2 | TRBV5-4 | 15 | CASSPLAANTGELFF | TGTGCCAGCAGCCCACTAGCGGCGAACACCGGGGAGCTGTTTTTT
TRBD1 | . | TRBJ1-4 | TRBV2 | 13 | CASSLQGVQKLFF | TGTGCCAGCAGCCTACAGGGGGTCCAAAAACTGTTTTTT
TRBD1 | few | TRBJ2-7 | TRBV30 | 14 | CAWRPGQSLYEQYF | TGTGCCTGGAGGCCGGGACAGAGTCTTTACGAGCAGTACTTC
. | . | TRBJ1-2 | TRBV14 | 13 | CASSQSDSYGYTF | TGTGCCAGCAGCCAATCGGACAGCTATGGCTACACCTTC
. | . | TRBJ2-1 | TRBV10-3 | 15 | CATAAGGRGWNEQFF | TGTGCCACCGCCGCCGGGGGACGGGGGTGGAATGAGCAGTTCTTC
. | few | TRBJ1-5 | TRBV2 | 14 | CASSVRAAYQPQHF | TGTGCCAGCAGTGTGCGGGCAGCTTATCAGCCCCAGCATTTT
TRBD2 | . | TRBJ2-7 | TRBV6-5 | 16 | CASSFTSTSGSYEQYF | TGTGCCAGCAGTTTCACCTCGACTAGCGGGAGCTACGAGCAGTACTTC
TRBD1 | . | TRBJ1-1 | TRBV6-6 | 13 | CASSSTDRGEAFF | TGTGCCAGCAGTTCGACCGACAGGGGTGAAGCTTTCTTT
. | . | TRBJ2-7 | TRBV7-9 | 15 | CASSSPRLSGDEQYF | TGTGCCAGCAGCTCCCCGCGGCTTTCGGGGGACGAGCAGTACTTC
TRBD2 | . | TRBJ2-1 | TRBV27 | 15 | CASSPYLSGGAEQFF | TGTGCCAGCAGCCCTTACTTAAGCGGGGGGGCTGAGCAGTTCTTC
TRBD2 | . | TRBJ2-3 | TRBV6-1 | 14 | CASSEPAGGNTQYF | TGTGCCAGCAGTGAACCAGCGGGGGGAAATACGCAGTATTTT
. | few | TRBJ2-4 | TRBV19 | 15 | CASSIIDGAKNIQYF | TGTGCCAGTAGTATCATCGATGGCGCCAAAAACATTCAGTACTTC
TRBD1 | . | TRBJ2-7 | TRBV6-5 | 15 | CASSSPGTAFYEQYF | TGTGCCAGCAGCTCACCCGGGACAGCCTTCTACGAGCAGTACTTC
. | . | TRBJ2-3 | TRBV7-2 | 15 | CASSLSRASTDTQYF | TGTGCCAGCAGCTTAAGTAGAGCTAGCACAGATACGCAGTATTTT
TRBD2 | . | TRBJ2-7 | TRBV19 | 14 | CASSLRTSGSEQYF | TGTGCCAGTAGTTTGCGGACTAGCGGGAGCGAGCAGTACTTC
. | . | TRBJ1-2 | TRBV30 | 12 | CAWSTAGYGYTF | TGTGCCTGGAGTACGGCGGGCTATGGCTACACCTTC
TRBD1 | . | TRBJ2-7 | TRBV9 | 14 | CASSVEGGPYEQYF | TGTGCCAGCAGCGTAGAAGGGGGCCCCTACGAGCAGTACTTC
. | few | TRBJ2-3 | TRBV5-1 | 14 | CASSLASQTDTQYF | TGCGCCAGCAGCTTGGCGTCTCAGACAGATACGCAGTATTTT